Following are 9 T cell receptor beta chains from one sample sequenced in a study of T-cell memory formation after mild COVID-19 (dated by TCRdb to the early 2020s). Library method: 5' RACE. The instrument was an Illumina NovaSeq 6000. The public reads were reanalyzed by TCRdb: fastp trimming at Q25, MiXCR alignment, in-frame beta chains only. Each entry is one CDR3 protein sequence, shown with its most common DNA and genes. This sample gives some 120,000 distinct CDR3 sequences in total; about 17% of them show up just once. The ten largest account for 14% of the sample. Sequenced input: PBMCs or a T cell subset sorted from them (not recorded which). These receptors were taken from an adult woman who had mild COVID-19 (a few samples of this study predate the infection). The sample titles of this study are shuffled in the database, so cell type and time point are left out; the donor was told from shared clones.

The V call is TRBV5-1, the J call TRBJ2-3, with 7 bases lining up with TRBD1. This CDR3 comprises 14 residues. The V gene end was trimmed by 2 bases and the J gene end by 4 bases; junction bases not matched to a gene: 4. In germline, CDR1 is SGHRS, CDR2 YFSETQ. The CDR3 coding sequence is TGCGCCAGCAGCTTACAGGGGTACGCAGATACGCAGTATTTT. Its translation: CASSLQGYADTQYF.

The chain is built from TRBV7-8 and TRBJ2-2; tentative D call: TRBD2 (6 bases). Germline V gives CDR1 SGHVS, CDR2 FQNEAQ. This CDR3 comprises 14 residues. Trimming cost V 6 bases and J 6 bases, with 14 bases left between them. The CDR3 reads CASRSNRGSGELFF. The CDR3, as DNA: TGTGCCAGCAGGAGCAATCGGGGGTCCGGGGAGCTGTTTTTT.

The table lists this clonotype with a few counts. The rearrangement joins TRBV18 to TRBJ2-5; D perhaps matches TRBD2 (6 bases). Between the trimmed V and J ends, which lost 1 base and 5 bases, there was a span of 14 bases. Per germline, CDR1 KGHSH and CDR2 LQKENI. CDR3 size: 15 residues. CDR3 amino acids: CASSPLNSGRETQYF. The CDR3 region has the DNA TGTGCCAGCTCACCACTAAATAGCGGAAGGGAGACCCAGTACTTC.

This clonotype was recorded a few times. V and J are TRBV3-1 and TRBJ1-4; TRBD1 aligns across 9 bases. The CDR3 consists of 16 residues. V dropped 4 bases and J dropped 7; count of bases not matched to a gene: 10. The germline V gene has CDR1 LGHDT and CDR2 YNNKEL (reference sequence). This CDR3 is CASSPGTGQGGEKLFF. CDR3 bases: TGTGCCAGCAGCCCCGGGACGGGACAGGGAGGTGAAAAACTGTTTTTT.

The chain recombines TRBV27 with TRBJ1-1, with D possibly matching TRBD1 (5 bases). The CDR3 covers 15 residues. Trimming stripped 5 bases from V and 1 base from J, with 14 bases between. CDR1 is MNHEY and CDR2 is SMNVEV in the germline V gene (reference sequence). The chain's CDR3 is CASSDSLRWNTEAFF. The CDR3 coding sequence is TGTGCCAGCAGTGACAGTTTACGGTGGAACACTGAAGCTTTCTTT.

The gene calls are TRBV9 and TRBJ2-5, with a possible D match to TRBD2 (6 bases). This CDR3 has 15 residues. V lost 0 bases to trimming and J lost 1 base, with 10 bases between them. Germline CDR1 is SGDLS and CDR2 is YYNGEE. The CDR3 DNA follows: TGTGCCAGCAGCGTAGTTCAGGGAGGCCAAGAGACCCAGTACTTC. Protein: CASSVVQGGQETQYF.

The chain couples TRBV7-8 to TRBJ2-3, with D tentatively TRBD1 (6 bases). Deletions cut 4 bases from V and 2 bases from J, with 10 bases between. The germline gives CDR1 SGHVS, CDR2 FQNEAQ. The CDR3 contains 14 residues. The CDR3: CASSSTGPTDTQYF. In DNA, the CDR3 is TGTGCCAGCAGCTCTACAGGGCCCACAGATACGCAGTATTTT. Using reference TRBV7-8 and TRBJ2-3 for the parts outside the CDR3, the full variable domain is GAGVSQSPRYKVAKRGQDVALRCDPISGHVSLFWYQQALGQGPEFLTYFQNEAQLDKSGLPSDRFFAERPEGSVSTLKIQRTQQEDSAVYLCASSSTGPTDTQYFGPGTRLTVL.

This clonotype has more than one count but fewer than ten. The chain combines TRBV12-3 or TRBV12-4 with TRBJ1-6; no reliable D call. Between the trimmed V and J ends, which lost 0 bases and 7 bases, there was a span of 10 bases. The CDR3 length is 15 residues. The CDR3 sequence is CASSLAPSKNSPLHF. CDR3 nucleotide sequence: TGTGCCAGCAGTTTAGCCCCGTCTAAAAATTCACCCCTCCACTTT.

This clonotype showed up just a few times. This chain uses TRBV25-1 with TRBJ1-4; unclear D gene. Germline loops: CDR1 MGHDK, CDR2 SYGVNS. This CDR3 is 11 amino acids long. The ends were cut back, 4 bases at V and 7 bases at J, with 4 bases in the middle. This chain's CDR3 is CASSVIEKLFF. In nucleotides, the CDR3 is TGTGCCAGCAGTGTGATTGAAAAACTGTTTTTT.